These 20 T cell receptor beta chains were all obtained from the same sample, sequenced in a study of cytotoxic CD8 clonotypes in ibrutinib-treated CLL. Assay: immunoSEQ multiplex PCR; the TCRdb copy retains only in-frame clones and omits some. The sample has roughly 180,000 clones; around 72% are singletons. The source material was PBMCs, sampled after 24 months of ibrutinib treatment. Source of these receptors: a human donor with chronic lymphocytic leukemia.

The chain carries TRBV4-3 and TRBJ1-3; D is ambiguous. CDR1 is LGHNA and CDR2 is YSLEER in the germline V gene. The CDR3 loop spans 13 amino acids. V lost 4 bases and J 3 bases, leaving 7 bases between the germline ends. The CDR3 DNA follows: TGCGCCAGCAGCCGCCTGGGTGGAAACACCATATATTTT. It specifies CASSRLGGNTIYF.

The CDR3 region is CAISESWTGNQPQHF. The CDR3 DNA is TGTGCCATCAGTGAGTCGTGGACGGGGAATCAGCCCCAGCATTTT. The V call is TRBV10-3, the J call TRBJ1-5; unclear D gene. Looked up from germline, CDR1 is ENHRY and CDR2 is SYGVKD. Between the trimmed V and J ends, which lost 0 bases and 4 bases, there was a span of 10 bases. The CDR3 sequence is 15 residues long.

The rearrangement uses TRBV28 and TRBJ1-5; D is perhaps TRBD1 (5 bases). The CDR3 has 14 residues. V was trimmed by 6 bases and J by 5 bases, leaving 14 bases between them. Germline values: CDR1 MDHEN, CDR2 SYDVKM. The CDR3: CASSLTESYQPQHF. CDR3 DNA sequence: TGTGCCAGCAGCCTGACAGAAAGTTATCAGCCCCAGCATTTT. The whole variable domain, filled in from reference TRBV28 and TRBJ1-5, reads DVKVTQSSRYLVKRTGEKVFLECVQDMDHENMFWYRQDPGLGLRLIYFSYDVKMKEKGDIPEGYSVSREKKERFSLILESASTNQTSMYLCASSLTESYQPQHFGDGTRLSIL.

The chain couples TRBV2 to TRBJ2-1; D unclear. The V and J ends lost 5 bases and 7 bases respectively, with 9 bases between them. CDR3 length equals 12 residues. Germline V gene data show CDR1 as SNHLY and CDR2 as FYNNEI. CDR3 sequence: CASSRLENEQFF. In DNA, the CDR3 is TGTGCCAGCAGTCGGTTGGAGAATGAGCAGTTCTTC.

The V gene is TRBV18, the J gene TRBJ2-2; TRBD1 might be the D (5 bases). The CDR3 length is 16 residues. V was cut by 3 bases and J by 0 bases, with 11 bases left in between. Germline CDR1 KGHSH, CDR2 LQKENI. The CDR3 spells CASSPTGFANTGELFF. In DNA, the CDR3 is TGTGCCAGCTCACCCACAGGTTTCGCGAACACCGGGGAGCTGTTTTTT.

This rearrangement joins TRBV2 to TRBJ2-1; 11 bases line up with TRBD2. The CDR3 consists of 17 residues. Germline loops: CDR1 SNHLY, CDR2 FYNNEI. J was trimmed by 4 bases and V by 1 base; bases with no gene match: 6. This chain's CDR3 is CASSEDIAGGSYNEQFF. In nucleotides, the CDR3 is TGTGCCAGCAGTGAAGACATAGCGGGAGGGTCTTACAATGAGCAGTTCTTC.

A few counts support this clone. This sample also contains other DNA sequences that code for the same CDR3. V is TRBV9 and J is TRBJ2-1; no firm D call. V lost 0 bases, J lost 0 bases, and 7 bases lay in between. The CDR3 totals 15 residues. Per germline, CDR1 SGDLS and CDR2 YYNGEE. CDR3: CASSVGASSYNEQFF. CDR3 DNA: TGTGCCAGCAGCGTAGGGGCTAGCTCCTACAATGAGCAGTTCTTC.

V and J are TRBV9 and TRBJ1-5; D unclear. This CDR3 is built from 14 residues. The ends were cut back, 0 bases at V and 5 bases at J, with 9 bases in the middle. Germline-derived CDR1 and CDR2 are SGDLS and YYNGEE. This CDR3 reads CASSVDSNYQPQHF. In DNA, the CDR3 is TGTGCCAGCAGCGTAGACTCGAATTATCAGCCCCAGCATTTT.

The genes are TRBV19 and TRBJ2-5; the D gene is possibly TRBD1 (5 bases). Germline V gene lookup returns CDR1 LNHDA and CDR2 SQIVND (reference sequence). There are 13 residues in the CDR3. V was pared by 0 bases and J by 5 bases, with 7 bases between. The CDR3 protein is CASSIDRVETQYF. CDR3 in DNA: TGTGCCAGTAGTATAGACAGGGTTGAGACCCAGTACTTC.

The chain uses TRBV25-1 and TRBJ2-1, with D tentatively TRBD1 (5 bases). V lost 6 bases and J 0 bases, leaving 15 bases between the germline ends. Germline V gene data show CDR1 as MGHDK and CDR2 as SYGVNS. The length of the CDR3 is 16 residues. The CDR3 DNA is TGTGCCAGCAGCAGGGCCCAATTTAGCTCCTACAATGAGCAGTTCTTC. Translation: CASSRAQFSSYNEQFF.

The V and J genes are TRBV28 and TRBJ2-7; TRBD1 aligns across 8 bases. The V and J ends lost 5 bases and 3 bases, in that order; junction bases with no gene match: 6. This CDR3 is 14 amino acids long. Germline V lookup: CDR1 MDHEN, CDR2 SYDVKM. The CDR3 DNA sequence: TGTGCCAGCAGTATACTCACAGGGGGCTACGAGCAGTACTTC. Translating it yields CASSILTGGYEQYF.

The V and J genes are TRBV4-1 and TRBJ2-5, with 8 bases matching TRBD1. Trimming cost V 0 bases and J 0 bases; bases outside gene matches: 6. The CDR3 is 17 amino acids. Germline V gene lookup returns CDR1 MGHRA and CDR2 YSYEKL. CDR3 nucleotide sequence: TGCGCCAGCAGCCAAGATCAGGGGGCAGCAAACCAAGAGACCCAGTACTTC. Its translation: CASSQDQGAANQETQYF.

The CDR3 DNA reads as TGTGCCAGCTCACCAAGCGGCAGGGTAACCTACAATGAGCAGTTCTTC. It is translated as CASSPSGRVTYNEQFF. The rearrangement links TRBV18 to TRBJ2-1, with D possibly called TRBD1 or TRBD2 (5 bases each). The germline V gene has CDR1 KGHSH and CDR2 LQKENI. Deletions cut 2 bases from V and 2 bases from J, with 13 bases between. The CDR3 has 16 residues.

The gene calls are TRBV11-2 and TRBJ2-1, with D tentatively TRBD1 (5 bases). Deletions cut 5 bases from V and 6 bases from J, with 11 bases between. The CDR3 totals 13 residues. Germline V gene lookup returns CDR1 SGHAT and CDR2 FQNNGV. This CDR3 reads CASSTTESNEQFF. In nucleotides, the CDR3 is TGTGCCAGCAGCACGACAGAATCCAATGAGCAGTTCTTC.

The chain combines TRBV28 with TRBJ2-1; 9 bases fit TRBD2. The CDR3 is 17 residues long. CDR1 is MDHEN, CDR2 SYDVKM, per germline. Germline trimming cut 4 bases from V and 8 bases from J; bases unmatched to any gene: 15. DNA of the CDR3: TGTGCCAGCAGTTCCAGTCGCATTCCGGGACTAGCCGATGAGCAGTTCTTC. It yields the protein CASSSSRIPGLADEQFF.

The chain recombines TRBV5-5 with TRBJ2-7; 7 positions agree with TRBD2. CDR1 and CDR2 (germline): SGHKS, YYEKEE (reference sequence). After removal of 5 bases from V and 6 bases from J, the junction contained 5 bases not matched to a gene. The CDR3 extends over 12 amino acids. The CDR3 region has the DNA TGTGCCAGCAGATCGGGACTACTCGAGCAGTACTTC. It codes for CASRSGLLEQYF.

The chain uses TRBV28 and TRBJ2-7; 8 nucleotides align to TRBD1. The length of the CDR3 is 15 residues. The trim removed 5 bases at V and 2 bases at J, leaving 8 bases unmatched. Germline lookup yields CDR1 MDHEN and CDR2 SYDVKM. The chain's CDR3 is CASSAWGQAPYEQYF. The CDR3 DNA follows: TGTGCCAGCAGTGCCTGGGGACAGGCTCCCTACGAGCAGTACTTC.

The CDR3 sequence is CASSLSGGDEQYF. In nucleotides, the CDR3 is TGTGCCAGCAGCTTATCGGGGGGGGACGAGCAGTACTTC. The rearrangement joins TRBV7-6 to TRBJ2-7; TRBD2 aligns across 8 bases. With 2 bases clipped from V and 5 bases from J, the junction kept 2 bases outside the gene matches. This CDR3 contains 13 residues. Germline CDR1 SGHVS, CDR2 FNYEAQ. Drawing the rest from reference TRBV7-6 and TRBJ2-7, the complete variable domain is GAGVSQSPRYKVTKRGQDVALRCDPISGHVSLYWYRQALGQGPEFLTYFNYEAQQDKSGLPNDRFSAERPEGSISTLTIQRTEQRDSAMYRCASSLSGGDEQYFGPGTRLTVT.

This clone was observed a handful of times. The J gene is TRBJ2-1, the V gene TRBV29-1; D not certain. The germline gives CDR1 SQVTM, CDR2 ANQGSEA. Trimming took off 7 bases at V and 8 bases at J, with 12 bases between the two ends. CDR3 length equals 11 residues. CDR3 DNA sequence: TGCAGCGCGGGCCTACTCGATGAGCAGTTCTTC. This encodes CSAGLLDEQFF.

This clone occurred a few times. V usage is TRBV4-2 and J usage is TRBJ2-2; 9 bases match TRBD2. This CDR3 is 18 amino acids long. The germline V gene encodes CDR1 LGHNA and CDR2 YNFKEQ. V dropped 0 bases and J dropped 4; count of bases not matched to a gene: 9. The CDR3 nucleotides read TGTGCCAGCAGCCAAGAAAGGGAAGCGGGAGGCGTCACCGGGGAGCTGTTTTTT. It is translated as CASSQEREAGGVTGELFF.